One T cell receptor (beta chain) is described in this entry. Amplification used 60 Vbeta primers and 13 Jbeta primers. This table comes from immunoSEQ multiplex PCR, and its TCRdb copy is limited to in-frame clones, with some not included. The repertoire has about 160,000 clones, around four fifths of them found once; the top ten carry 1.9%. The sample is drawn from a study of cytomegalovirus exposure and HLA in healthy donors. V was clipped by 2 bases and J by 0 bases, with 17 bases between them. Germline-derived CDR1 and CDR2 are KGHSY and FQNENV. This CDR3 is built from 19 residues. Sample: PBMCs. The chain links TRBV16 to TRBJ2-6; perhaps TRBD2 as D (6 bases). This clonotype was sampled from a man between 18 and 35 years old in good health and CMV-seronegative. The DNA of the CDR3 is TGTGCCAGCAGCCAAATTGGCGGCAGGACTAACTCTGGGGCCAACGTCCTGACTTTC. The encoded protein is CASSQIGGRTNSGANVLTF.